This TCR beta chain was documented in a study of breast tumors, draining lymph nodes, adjacent tissues. TCRdb re-called the multiplex PCR reads with MiXCR, one entry per CDR3 protein. The sample has over 200,000 distinct CDR3 sequences; roughly 30% are singletons. This CDR3 is 13 amino acids long. Germline V CDR1 and CDR2: DFQATT, SNEGSKA (reference sequence). The junction had 6 bases not matched to a gene; V was cut back by 3 bases and J by 7 bases. Notes on the study in general: Tumors had less TCR diversity than lymph nodes, more than nontumor tissue. Data only fit, rather than demonstrated, lymph node origin of most tumor T cells. Compared with basal-like, luminal-like tumors shared significantly more repertoire with nontumor tissue. Findings are consistent with lymph node origin and intratumoral expansion of most tumor T cells.

Axillary draining lymph nodes of breast cancer patients supplied the node samples. There are many counts of this clonotype. Its antigen is not known. Sequenced material: axillary lymph node tissue. The TCR originated in a female donor with breast cancer. Some clones in this sample may be carry-over from other donors' samples. The chain couples TRBV20-1 to TRBJ2-3; 8 nucleotides line up with TRBD2. CDR3 nucleotides: TGCAGTGCTAGTATCCGGGAGGGTAATACGCAGTATTTT. Translated: CSASIREGNTQYF.